The rows below give T cell receptor beta chains drawn from one sample of a study of T cell responses to AZD1222 COVID-19 vaccine. This table comes from immunoSEQ multiplex PCR, and its TCRdb copy is limited to in-frame clones, with some not included. The table lists about 200,000 clones, around 90% of them singletons. Sample: peripheral blood, taken on day 0 of AZD1222 vaccination. The receptors shown here come from an adult in good health. The CDR3 runs from the conserved cysteine through the conserved F or W. Each record gives: D gene, J gene, clone size, V gene, CDR3 protein, CDR3 DNA. D genes are given only for firm matches. For some rows the clone size is stated as once, few or many, or as a class when expanded; others skip it.

D: NA
J: TRBJ1-3
size: NA
V: TRBV7-3
CDR3: CASSLGGSSGNTIYF
DNA: TGTGCCAGCAGCTTAGGAGGGAGCTCTGGAAACACCATATATTTT

D: NA
J: TRBJ2-2
size: once
V: TRBV18
CDR3: CASAARPNTGELFF
DNA: TGTGCCAGCGCAGCCCGGCCCAACACCGGGGAGCTGTTTTTT

D: NA
J: TRBJ2-2
size: NA
V: TRBV6-5
CDR3: CASIRNLASGELFF
DNA: TGTGCCAGCATCCGAAATCTAGCGTCCGGGGAGCTGTTTTTT

D: NA
J: TRBJ1-1
size: NA
V: TRBV5-1
CDR3: CASSLLGAEAFF
DNA: TGCGCCAGCAGCTTGCTAGGGGCTGAAGCTTTCTTT

D: NA
J: TRBJ1-1
size: NA
V: TRBV6-2/TRBV6-3
CDR3: CASSYSWGTEAFF
DNA: TGTGCCAGCAGTTACTCGTGGGGCACTGAAGCTTTCTTT

D: TRBD1
J: TRBJ2-5
size: NA
V: TRBV14
CDR3: CASSQGTGLGQETQYF
DNA: TGTGCCAGCAGCCAAGGGACAGGGCTAGGCCAAGAGACCCAGTACTTC

D: TRBD2
J: TRBJ2-2
size: NA
V: TRBV6-2/TRBV6-3
CDR3: CASRPSGAPGTGELFF
DNA: TGTGCCAGCAGACCTAGCGGGGCCCCGGGCACCGGGGAGCTGTTTTTT

D: NA
J: TRBJ2-7
size: NA
V: TRBV10-1
CDR3: CASSAGSYEQYF
DNA: TGCGCCAGCAGTGCGGGGAGCTACGAGCAGTACTTC

D: NA
J: TRBJ2-2
size: NA
V: TRBV4-2
CDR3: CASSSLLDGLHTGELFF
DNA: TGTGCCAGCAGCAGCCTATTGGACGGGCTCCACACCGGGGAGCTGTTTTTT

D: NA
J: TRBJ1-5
size: once
V: TRBV27
CDR3: CASSLLNSAGQPQHF
DNA: TGTGCCAGCAGTTTATTAAACAGTGCTGGGCAGCCCCAGCATTTT

D: NA
J: TRBJ1-1
size: NA
V: TRBV18
CDR3: CASSLPGGYTEAFF
DNA: TGTGCCAGCTCACTCCCCGGGGGCTACACTGAAGCTTTCTTT

D: TRBD2
J: TRBJ2-7
size: NA
V: TRBV13
CDR3: CASSLAGEISYEQYF
DNA: TGTGCCAGCAGCCTAGCGGGGGAGATCTCCTACGAGCAGTACTTC

D: NA
J: TRBJ2-5
size: NA
V: TRBV7-2
CDR3: CASSPRQGGALGETQYF
DNA: TGTGCCAGCAGCCCCCGACAGGGAGGGGCGTTAGGGGAGACCCAGTACTTC

D: NA
J: TRBJ2-5
size: NA
V: TRBV29-1
CDR3: CSVSRGSRGETQYF
DNA: TGCAGCGTCTCCCGAGGGAGCAGAGGGGAGACCCAGTACTTC

D: NA
J: TRBJ2-1
size: NA
V: TRBV7-8
CDR3: CASSLSVERDILVDEQFF
DNA: TGTGCCAGCAGCTTAAGTGTGGAGCGGGACATACTTGTCGATGAGCAGTTCTTC

D: NA
J: TRBJ1-4
size: NA
V: TRBV27
CDR3: CATKGSEKLFF
DNA: TGTGCCACTAAAGGGAGTGAAAAACTGTTTTTT

D: TRBD1
J: TRBJ1-1
size: NA
V: TRBV28
CDR3: CASSLLDRVFTEAFF
DNA: TGTGCCAGCAGTTTACTTGACAGGGTTTTTACTGAAGCTTTCTTT

D: NA
J: TRBJ2-2
size: NA
V: TRBV7-6
CDR3: CASSSVLTGELFF
DNA: TGTGCCAGCAGCTCAGTCCTGACCGGGGAGCTGTTTTTT

D: TRBD2
J: TRBJ2-3
size: once
V: TRBV11-1
CDR3: CASSYKREASTDTQYF
DNA: TGTGCCAGCAGCTATAAGCGGGAAGCAAGCACAGATACGCAGTATTTT

D: NA
J: TRBJ1-6
size: NA
V: TRBV27
CDR3: CASSRGSSYNSPLHF
DNA: TGTGCCAGCAGTAGAGGGAGCTCCTATAATTCACCCCTCCACTTT

D: TRBD2
J: TRBJ2-1
size: once
V: TRBV6-5
CDR3: CASSGLAGLNEQFF
DNA: TGTGCCAGCAGCGGCCTAGCGGGGCTCAATGAGCAGTTCTTC